This TCR beta chain stems from a study of blood T cells in healthy people across ages. Points from the study as a whole: It was held that the diversity estimates obtained from one million T cells were underestimates. Relative to aged donors, long-lived donors carried more naive CD4+ cells and displayed higher diversity.

This CDR3 contains 12 residues. Germline V gene sequence: CDR1 MGHDK, CDR2 SYGVNS. Trimming cost V 4 bases and J 10 bases, with 11 bases left between them. The use of a sample-barcoded 5' primer and a J-beta primer mix characterized a second PCR of about 6 to 12 cycles. TCRdb re-called the 5' RACE reads through MiXCR, storing one row per CDR3 protein. The table records 1.5 million to 2 million distinct CDR3 sequences, about 49% of them present only once. Per individual sample, total RNA of at least 5.5 micrograms was extracted. As for this clonotype: Its target is unknown.

Sequencing input: blood. The TCR comes from a woman in her thirties or forties in good health. The genes are TRBV25-1 and TRBJ2-1, with D maybe TRBD1 (5 bases). DNA of the CDR3: TGTGCCAGCAGTGCACAGGATAGCGAGCAGTTCTTC. This sequence encodes CASSAQDSEQFF.